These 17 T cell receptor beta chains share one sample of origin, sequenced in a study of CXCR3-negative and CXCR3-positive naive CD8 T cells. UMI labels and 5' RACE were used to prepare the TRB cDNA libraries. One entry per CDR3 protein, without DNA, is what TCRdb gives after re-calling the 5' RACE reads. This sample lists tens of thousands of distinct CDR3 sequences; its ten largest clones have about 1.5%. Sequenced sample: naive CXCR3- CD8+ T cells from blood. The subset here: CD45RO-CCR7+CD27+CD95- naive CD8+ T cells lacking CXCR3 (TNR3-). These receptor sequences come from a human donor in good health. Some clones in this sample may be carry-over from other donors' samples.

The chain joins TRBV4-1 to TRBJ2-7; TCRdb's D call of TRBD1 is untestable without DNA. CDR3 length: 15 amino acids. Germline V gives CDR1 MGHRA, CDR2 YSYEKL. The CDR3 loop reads CASSHSGTGEYEQYF.

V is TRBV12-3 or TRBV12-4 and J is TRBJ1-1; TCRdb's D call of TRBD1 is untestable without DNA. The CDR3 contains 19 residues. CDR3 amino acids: CASSFVAQGARLGNTEAFF.

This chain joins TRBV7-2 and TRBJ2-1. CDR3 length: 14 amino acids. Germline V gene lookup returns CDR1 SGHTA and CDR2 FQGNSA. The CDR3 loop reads CASSLARGRNEQFF.

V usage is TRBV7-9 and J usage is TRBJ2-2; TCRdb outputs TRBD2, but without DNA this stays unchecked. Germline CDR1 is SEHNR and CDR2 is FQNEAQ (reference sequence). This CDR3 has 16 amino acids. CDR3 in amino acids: CASRPVEGSNTGELFF.

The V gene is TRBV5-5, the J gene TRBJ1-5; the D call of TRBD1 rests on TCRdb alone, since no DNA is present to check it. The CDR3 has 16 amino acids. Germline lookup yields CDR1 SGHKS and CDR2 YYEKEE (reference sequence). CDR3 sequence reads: CASSLAWTGGGDPQHF.

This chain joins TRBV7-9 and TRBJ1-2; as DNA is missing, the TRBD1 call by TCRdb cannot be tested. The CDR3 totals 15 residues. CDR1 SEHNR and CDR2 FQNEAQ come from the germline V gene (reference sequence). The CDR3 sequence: CASSLDRESLYGYTF.

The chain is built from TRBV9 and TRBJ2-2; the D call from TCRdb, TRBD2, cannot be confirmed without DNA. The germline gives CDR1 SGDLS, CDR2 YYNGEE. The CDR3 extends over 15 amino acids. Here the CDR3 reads CASSPAGGWAGELFF. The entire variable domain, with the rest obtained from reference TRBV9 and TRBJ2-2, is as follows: DSGVTQTPKHLITATGQRVTLRCSPRSGDLSVYWYQQSLDQGLQFLIQYYNGEERAKGNILERFSAQQFPDLHSELNLSSLELGDSALYFCASSPAGGWAGELFFGEGSRLTVL.

The CDR3 region is CSVELLDRGQFPAQYF. The genes are TRBV29-1 and TRBJ2-3; as DNA is missing, the TRBD1 call by TCRdb cannot be tested. The germline V gene has CDR1 SQVTM and CDR2 ANQGSEA. The CDR3 extends over 16 amino acids.

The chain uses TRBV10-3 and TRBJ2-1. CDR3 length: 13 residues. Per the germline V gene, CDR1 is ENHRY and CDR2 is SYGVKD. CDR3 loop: CAISDTSYNEQFF.

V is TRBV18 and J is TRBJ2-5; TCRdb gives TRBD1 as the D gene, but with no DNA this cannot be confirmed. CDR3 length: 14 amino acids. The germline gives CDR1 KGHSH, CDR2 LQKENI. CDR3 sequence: CASSSEGAGETQYF.

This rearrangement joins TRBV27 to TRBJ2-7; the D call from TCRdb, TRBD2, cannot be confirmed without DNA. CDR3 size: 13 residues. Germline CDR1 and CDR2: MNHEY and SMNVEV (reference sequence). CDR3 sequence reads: CAVYSSTRAEQYF.

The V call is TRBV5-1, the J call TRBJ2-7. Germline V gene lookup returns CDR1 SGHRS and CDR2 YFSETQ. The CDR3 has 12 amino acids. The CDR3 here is CASSDGAFEQYF.

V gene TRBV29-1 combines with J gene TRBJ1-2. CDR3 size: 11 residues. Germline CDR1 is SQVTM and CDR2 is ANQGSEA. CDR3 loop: CSVEWGYGYTF.

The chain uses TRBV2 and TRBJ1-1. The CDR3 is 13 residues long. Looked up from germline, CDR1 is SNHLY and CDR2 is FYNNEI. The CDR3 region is CASRRSRNAEAFF.

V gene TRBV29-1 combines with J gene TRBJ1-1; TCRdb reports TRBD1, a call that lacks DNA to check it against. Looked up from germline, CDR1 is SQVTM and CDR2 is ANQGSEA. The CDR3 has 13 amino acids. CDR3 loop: CSVEEQGNTEAFF.

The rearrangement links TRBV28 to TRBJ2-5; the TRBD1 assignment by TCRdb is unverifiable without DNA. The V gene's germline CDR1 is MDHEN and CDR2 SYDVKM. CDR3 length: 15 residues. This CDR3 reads CASTPSVGTQETQYF.

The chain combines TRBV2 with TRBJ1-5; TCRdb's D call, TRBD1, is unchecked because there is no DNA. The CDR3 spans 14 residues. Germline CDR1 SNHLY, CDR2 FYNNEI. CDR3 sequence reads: CASSTLGGNQPQHF.